Each of the 24 T cell receptor beta chains below was sequenced from the same sample in a study of CXCR3-negative and CXCR3-positive naive CD8 T cells. In preparing the TRB cDNA libraries, 5' RACE with UMI labels was used. TCRdb processed the 5' RACE reads again and assigns one entry to each CDR3 protein, with no DNA. Here the sample table reports 92,000 or so distinct CDR3 sequences. The specimen was naive CXCR3- CD8+ T cells from blood. Subset reported: CD45RO-CCR7+CD27+CD95- naive CD8+ T cells lacking CXCR3 (TNR3-). The receptors derive from a human donor in good health. Some clones in this sample may be carry-over from other donors' samples.

V usage is TRBV6-4 and J usage is TRBJ2-1; lacking DNA, the TRBD2 call made by TCRdb goes unchecked. CDR3 length: 15 residues. CDR1 is MRHNA, CDR2 SNTAGT, per germline. CDR3 sequence reads: CASSELAGGLDEQFF.

The V and J genes are TRBV29-1 and TRBJ2-2. The CDR3 is 12 residues long. The germline gives CDR1 SQVTM, CDR2 ANQGSEA. CDR3 sequence: CSVEGSTGELFF.

V usage is TRBV6-6 and J usage is TRBJ2-7; the D call of TRBD1 rests on TCRdb alone, since no DNA is present to check it. Germline V gene data show CDR1 as MNHNY and CDR2 as SVGAGI (reference sequence). This CDR3 comprises 15 residues. CDR3 sequence: CASSYLGGWFYEQYF.

The chain is built from TRBV7-2 and TRBJ2-7; TCRdb's D gene call, TRBD2, goes unchecked for lack of DNA. From germline, CDR1 is SGHTA and CDR2 FQGNSA. The CDR3 totals 13 residues. CDR3 sequence: CASSPLGPYEQYF.

The V call is TRBV7-6, the J call TRBJ2-1; TCRdb names TRBD2, which stays unverified in the absence of DNA. The CDR3 has 17 amino acids. In germline, CDR1 is SGHVS, CDR2 FNYEAQ. CDR3 in amino acids: CASSRPTSGHRYNEQFF. Drawing the rest from reference TRBV7-6 and TRBJ2-1, the complete variable domain is GAGVSQSPRYKVTKRGQDVALRCDPISGHVSLYWYRQALGQGPEFLTYFNYEAQQDKSGLPNDRFSAERPEGSISTLTIQRTEQRDSAMYRCASSRPTSGHRYNEQFFGPGTRLTVL.

The rearrangement links TRBV29-1 to TRBJ2-7. This CDR3 comprises 11 residues. The germline V gene has CDR1 SQVTM and CDR2 ANQGSEA. The chain's CDR3 is CSVGTSYEQYF.

The chain carries TRBV28 and TRBJ2-7. This CDR3 is 14 amino acids long. CDR1 is MDHEN and CDR2 is SYDVKM in the germline V gene. Here the CDR3 reads CASRLSGDSYEQYF.

CDR3 sequence reads: CASSEGNEQFF. The chain is built from TRBV2 and TRBJ2-1. CDR3 length: 11 residues. Germline values: CDR1 SNHLY, CDR2 FYNNEI.

The V and J genes are TRBV5-1 and TRBJ1-2; lacking DNA, the TRBD1 call made by TCRdb goes unchecked. The CDR3 is made up of 14 amino acids. Germline V CDR1 and CDR2: SGHRS, YFSETQ. This CDR3 is CASSLATGSLGYTF.

This chain joins TRBV5-4 and TRBJ1-2. The CDR3 has 14 residues. Germline CDR1 SGHNT, CDR2 YYREEE (reference sequence). The CDR3 spells CASSSVRGDLGYTF. The full variable domain, with the rest looked up from reference TRBV5-4 and TRBJ1-2, is ETGVTQSPTHLIKTRGQQVTLRCSSQSGHNTVSWYQQALGQGPQFIFQYYREEENGRGNFPPRFSGLQFPNYSSELNVNALELDDSALYLCASSSVRGDLGYTFGSGTRLTVV.

This sequence joins TRBV4-1 and TRBJ2-7; TCRdb indicates TRBD1, and absent DNA this call remains unverified. The CDR3 runs 17 residues. Germline assignment: CDR1 MGHRA and CDR2 YSYEKL. The CDR3 loop is CASSQRVGQASSYEQYF.

This chain uses TRBV5-1 with TRBJ1-1. Per the germline V gene, CDR1 is SGHRS and CDR2 is YFSETQ. The CDR3 totals 16 residues. CDR3 residues: CASSLYGGLMITEAFF.

The chain has TRBV6-5 and TRBJ2-5; TCRdb's D call, TRBD1, is unchecked because there is no DNA. CDR1 and CDR2 from the germline V gene are MNHEY and SVGAGI. CDR3 length equals 13 residues. CDR3 sequence: CATGLWGGETQYF.

The chain has TRBV10-3 and TRBJ2-1; TCRdb gives TRBD1 as the D gene, but with no DNA this cannot be confirmed. The length of the CDR3 is 14 residues. CDR1 and CDR2 (germline): ENHRY, SYGVKD. The CDR3 region is CAIGTTFSYNEQFF.

The chain uses TRBV29-1 and TRBJ1-2; no DNA is available, so the TRBD1 call from TCRdb remains unchecked. Germline-derived CDR1 and CDR2 are SQVTM and ANQGSEA. This CDR3 is 13 amino acids long. The CDR3 region is CSVISPQGWGYNF.

The chain joins TRBV12-3 or TRBV12-4 to TRBJ2-3; there is no DNA to check the TCRdb D call of TRBD2. The CDR3 sequence is 16 residues long. The CDR3 loop reads CASSHAGLAATDTQYF.

This chain links TRBV28 with TRBJ1-1; with no DNA, the TCRdb D assignment of TRBD1 cannot be verified. Germline CDR1 MDHEN, CDR2 SYDVKM. The CDR3 length is 13 residues. CDR3 in amino acids: CASSLRGWAEAFF.

The chain uses TRBV29-1 and TRBJ2-7; TCRdb lists TRBD1, though no DNA is available to test this call. Looked up from germline, CDR1 is SQVTM and CDR2 is ANQGSEA. CDR3 size: 16 residues. The chain's CDR3 is CSVVGGGQASTYEQYF.

The chain recombines TRBV2 with TRBJ2-4; the D call from TCRdb, TRBD2, cannot be confirmed without DNA. This CDR3 has 20 amino acids. CDR1 and CDR2 from the germline V gene are SNHLY and FYNNEI. This chain's CDR3 is CASSDSYELAGAEAKNIQYF.

J is TRBJ1-1 and V is TRBV27. Germline V gene lookup returns CDR1 MNHEY and CDR2 SMNVEV (reference sequence). The CDR3 consists of 13 residues. CDR3 residues: CASSWGRNTEAFF.

The chain is built from TRBV11-3 and TRBJ2-4; TCRdb indicates TRBD2, and absent DNA this call remains unverified. The CDR3 has 13 amino acids. Germline V CDR1 and CDR2: SGHNT, YENEEA. CDR3 amino acids: CASSLGGEDIQYF.

V gene TRBV13 combines with J gene TRBJ2-7; the TRBD1 assignment by TCRdb is unverifiable without DNA. Germline V lookup: CDR1 PRHDT, CDR2 FYEKMQ (reference sequence). This CDR3 comprises 13 residues. The CDR3 reads CASSFRGAYEQYF.

This chain joins TRBV7-8 and TRBJ2-3. Germline CDR1 and CDR2: SGHVS and FQNEAQ. The CDR3 runs to 14 residues. The CDR3 region is CASSPPSNTDTQYF. The whole variable domain, remainder taken from reference TRBV7-8 and TRBJ2-3, is GAGVSQSPRYKVAKRGQDVALRCDPISGHVSLFWYQQALGQGPEFLTYFQNEAQLDKSGLPSDRFFAERPEGSVSTLKIQRTQQEDSAVYLCASSPPSNTDTQYFGPGTRLTVL.

This chain connects TRBV25-1 to TRBJ2-3; TCRdb names TRBD2, which stays unverified in the absence of DNA. The CDR3 has 13 amino acids. The germline gives CDR1 MGHDK, CDR2 SYGVNS. The CDR3 here is CASSELEGDTQYF.